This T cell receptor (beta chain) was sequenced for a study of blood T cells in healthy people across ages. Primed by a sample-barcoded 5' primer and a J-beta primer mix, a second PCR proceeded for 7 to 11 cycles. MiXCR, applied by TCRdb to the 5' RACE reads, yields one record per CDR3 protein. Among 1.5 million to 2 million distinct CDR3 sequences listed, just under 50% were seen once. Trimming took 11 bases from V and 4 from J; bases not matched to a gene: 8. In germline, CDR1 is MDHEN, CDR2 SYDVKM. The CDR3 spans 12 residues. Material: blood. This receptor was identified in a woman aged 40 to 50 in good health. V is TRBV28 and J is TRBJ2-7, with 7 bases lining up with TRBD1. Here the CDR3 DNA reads TGTGCCGTGGGACAGCTCTTGTACGAGCAGTACTTC. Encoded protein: CAVGQLLYEQYF.